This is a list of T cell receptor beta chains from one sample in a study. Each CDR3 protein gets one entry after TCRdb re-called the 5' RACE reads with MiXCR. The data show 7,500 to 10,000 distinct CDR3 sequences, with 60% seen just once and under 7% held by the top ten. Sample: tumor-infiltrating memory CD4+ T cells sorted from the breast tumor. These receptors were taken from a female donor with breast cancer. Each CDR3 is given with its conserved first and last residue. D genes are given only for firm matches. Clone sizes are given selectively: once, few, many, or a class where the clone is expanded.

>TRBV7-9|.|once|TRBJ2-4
CASSTLGTKNIQYF
TGTGCCAGCAGCACCTTAGGGACCAAAAACATTCAGTACTTC
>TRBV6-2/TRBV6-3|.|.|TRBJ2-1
CASSWGNSYNEQFF
TGTGCCAGCAGTTGGGGGAATAGCTACAATGAGCAGTTCTTC
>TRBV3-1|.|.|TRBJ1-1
CASSQRERNTEAFF
TGTGCCAGCAGCCAGCGGGAGAGGAACACTGAAGCTTTCTTT
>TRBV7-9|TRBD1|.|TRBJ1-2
CASSWTGDGYTF
TGTGCCAGCAGCTGGACAGGGGATGGCTACACCTTC
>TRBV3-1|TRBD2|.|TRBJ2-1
CASSRQTSGGADEQFF
TGTGCCAGCAGCCGCCAGACTAGCGGGGGGGCTGATGAGCAGTTCTTC
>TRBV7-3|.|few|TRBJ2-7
CASSKNPGPPEGQYF
TGTGCCAGCAGCAAAAATCCGGGACCCCCCGAAGGGCAGTACTTC
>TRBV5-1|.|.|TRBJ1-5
CASSSGRDQPQHF
TGCGCCAGCAGCTCTGGCAGGGATCAGCCCCAGCATTTT
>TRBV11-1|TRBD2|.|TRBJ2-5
CASSPMGLGERTQYF
TGTGCCAGCAGCCCAATGGGACTAGGAGAGAGGACCCAGTACTTC
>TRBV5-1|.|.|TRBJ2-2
CASSFGLPNTGELFF
TGCGCCAGCAGCTTCGGACTACCGAACACCGGGGAGCTGTTTTTT
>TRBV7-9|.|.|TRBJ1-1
CASSSTGNTEAFF
TGTGCCAGCAGCTCCACAGGGAACACTGAAGCTTTCTTT
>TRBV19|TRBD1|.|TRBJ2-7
CASSRTLTGPVSYEQYF
TGTGCCAGTAGTAGAACTCTGACAGGGCCAGTTTCCTACGAGCAGTACTTC
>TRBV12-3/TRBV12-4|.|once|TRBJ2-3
CASSGLQGEDTQYF
TGTGCCAGCAGTGGGCTACAGGGAGAAGATACGCAGTATTTT
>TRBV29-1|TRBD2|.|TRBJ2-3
CSVKKTGGDTQYF
TGCAGCGTTAAAAAGACGGGGGGAGATACGCAGTATTTT
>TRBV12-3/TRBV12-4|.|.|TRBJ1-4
CASSLQAVDEKLFF
TGTGCCAGCAGTTTACAGGCCGTGGATGAAAAACTGTTTTTT
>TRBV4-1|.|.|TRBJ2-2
CASSSWVPNTGELFF
TGCGCCAGCAGCTCTTGGGTCCCGAACACCGGGGAGCTGTTTTTT
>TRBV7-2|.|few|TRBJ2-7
CASSLEGGELYEQYF
TGTGCCAGCAGCTTAGAGGGGGGGGAATTGTACGAGCAGTACTTC
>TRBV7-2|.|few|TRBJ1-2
CASSQELQSNYGYTF
TGTGCCAGCAGCCAAGAGTTACAGAGTAACTATGGCTACACCTTC
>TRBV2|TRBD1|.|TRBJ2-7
CASSLTGTGEQYF
TGTGCCAGCAGCTTGACAGGGACAGGAGAGCAGTACTTC
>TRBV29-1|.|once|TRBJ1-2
CSVEDPSGNTF
TGCAGCGTTGAAGATCCATCAGGGAACACCTTC
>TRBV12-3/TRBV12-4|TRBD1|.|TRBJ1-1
CASTFGGQGGPEAFF
TGTGCCAGCACCTTTGGGGGACAGGGGGGTCCTGAAGCTTTCTTT
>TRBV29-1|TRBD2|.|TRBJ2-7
CSAKRELSGEQYF
TGCAGCGCTAAGCGGGAGTTAAGTGGCGAGCAGTACTTC
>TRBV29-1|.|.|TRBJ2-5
CSVLGRGGETQYF
TGCAGCGTTCTGGGTAGGGGGGGAGAGACCCAGTACTTC
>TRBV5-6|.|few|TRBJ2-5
CASSFVDAYQETQYF
TGTGCCAGCAGCTTTGTGGACGCTTACCAAGAGACCCAGTACTTC
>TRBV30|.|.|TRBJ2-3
CAHTPRGAISTDTQYF
TGTGCCCATACCCCCCGGGGGGCGATTAGCACAGATACGCAGTATTTT
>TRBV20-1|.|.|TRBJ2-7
CSTPSRGSYEQYF
TGCAGTACCCCCTCCAGGGGATCCTACGAGCAGTACTTC
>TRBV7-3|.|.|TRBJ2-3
CASSLNPRATQYF
TGTGCCAGCAGCTTAAACCCCAGGGCAACGCAGTATTTT
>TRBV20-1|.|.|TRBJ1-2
CSARVMGQYGYTF
TGCAGTGCTAGGGTAATGGGCCAATATGGCTACACCTTC
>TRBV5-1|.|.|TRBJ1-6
CASSLATDSRNSPLHF
TGCGCCAGCAGCTTGGCTACGGACAGCCGAAATTCACCCCTCCACTTT
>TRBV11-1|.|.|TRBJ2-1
CASSLAPSDGSEQFF
TGTGCCAGCAGCCTCGCACCATCGGACGGCTCCGAGCAGTTCTTC
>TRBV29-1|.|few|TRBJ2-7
CSVVGDYEQYF
TGCAGCGTTGTGGGGGACTACGAGCAGTACTTC
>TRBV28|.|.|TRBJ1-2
CASRETRDDGYTF
TGTGCCAGCAGGGAAACGCGGGATGATGGCTACACCTTC
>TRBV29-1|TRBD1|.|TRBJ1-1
CSGVTGAEAFF
TGCAGCGGAGTGACAGGGGCTGAAGCTTTCTTT
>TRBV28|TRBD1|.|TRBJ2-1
CASSSGDRLYNGQFF
TGTGCCAGCAGTTCCGGGGACAGGTTATACAATGGGCAGTTCTTC
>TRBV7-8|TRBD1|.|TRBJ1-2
CASSLEGQGLYNYGYTF
TGTGCCAGCAGCTTAGAGGGACAGGGGCTATATAACTATGGCTACACCTTC
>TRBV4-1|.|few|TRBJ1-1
CASSQPTGNTEAFF
TGCGCCAGCAGCCAGCCAACAGGGAACACTGAAGCTTTCTTT
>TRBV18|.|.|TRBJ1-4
CASSTGTPREKLFF
TGTGCCAGCTCAACGGGGACTCCTCGGGAAAAACTGTTTTTT
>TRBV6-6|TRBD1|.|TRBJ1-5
CASSIRDSVQPQHF
TGTGCCAGCAGCATCCGGGACAGCGTTCAGCCCCAGCATTTT
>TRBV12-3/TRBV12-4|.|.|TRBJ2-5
CASSLIDPETQYF
TGTGCCAGCAGTTTGATCGACCCAGAGACCCAGTACTTC
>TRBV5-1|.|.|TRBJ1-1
CASSPWEGRGNTEAFF
TGCGCCAGCAGCCCCTGGGAAGGTCGGGGGAACACTGAAGCTTTCTTT
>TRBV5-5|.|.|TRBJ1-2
CASSLQATQFYGYTF
TGTGCCAGCAGCTTGCAAGCAACCCAATTCTATGGCTACACCTTC
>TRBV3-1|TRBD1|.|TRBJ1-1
CASSQAVGGTEVFF
TGTGCCAGCAGCCAAGCGGTAGGGGGCACTGAAGTTTTCTTT
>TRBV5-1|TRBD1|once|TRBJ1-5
CASSLGQGLNQPQHF
TGCGCCAGCAGCTTGGGACAGGGGTTAAATCAGCCCCAGCATTTT
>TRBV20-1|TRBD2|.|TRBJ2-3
CSATGTSGSKTDTQYF
TGCAGTGCAACCGGGACTAGCGGGAGTAAGACAGATACGCAGTATTTT
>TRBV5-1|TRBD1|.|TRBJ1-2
CASSLSPGTGGNGYTF
TGCGCCAGCAGCTTGTCGCCAGGGACAGGGGGAAATGGCTACACCTTC
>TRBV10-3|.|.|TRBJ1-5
CATSTGAAYSNQPQHF
TGTGCCACCAGCACCGGGGCAGCTTATAGCAATCAGCCCCAGCATTTT
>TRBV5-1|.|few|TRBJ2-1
CASSRESGPPSNEQFF
TGCGCCAGCAGTCGGGAGAGCGGACCTCCCTCCAATGAGCAGTTCTTC
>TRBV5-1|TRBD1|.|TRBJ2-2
CASSIDRVNTGELLF
TGCGCCAGCAGCATAGACAGGGTCAACACCGGGGAGCTGCTTTTT
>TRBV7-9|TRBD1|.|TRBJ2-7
CASSRRGQEYSYEQYF
TGTGCCAGCAGCCGGCGGGGACAGGAATACTCCTACGAGCAGTACTTC
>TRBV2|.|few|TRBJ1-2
CASSEGRGDYTF
TGTGCCAGCAGTGAAGGACGGGGAGACTACACCTTC